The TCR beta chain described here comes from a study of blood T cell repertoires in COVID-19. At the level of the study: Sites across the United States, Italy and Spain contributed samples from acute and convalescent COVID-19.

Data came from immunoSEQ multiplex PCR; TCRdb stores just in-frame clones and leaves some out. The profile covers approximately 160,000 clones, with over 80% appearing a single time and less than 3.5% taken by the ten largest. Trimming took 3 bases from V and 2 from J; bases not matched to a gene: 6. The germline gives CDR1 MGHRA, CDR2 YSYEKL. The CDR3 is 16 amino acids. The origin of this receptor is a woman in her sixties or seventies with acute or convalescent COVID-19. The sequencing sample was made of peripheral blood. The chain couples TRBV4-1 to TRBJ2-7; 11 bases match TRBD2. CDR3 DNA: TGCGCCAGCAGCCACCGGAGGACTAGCGGGCCCTACGAGCAGTACTTC. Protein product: CASSHRRTSGPYEQYF.